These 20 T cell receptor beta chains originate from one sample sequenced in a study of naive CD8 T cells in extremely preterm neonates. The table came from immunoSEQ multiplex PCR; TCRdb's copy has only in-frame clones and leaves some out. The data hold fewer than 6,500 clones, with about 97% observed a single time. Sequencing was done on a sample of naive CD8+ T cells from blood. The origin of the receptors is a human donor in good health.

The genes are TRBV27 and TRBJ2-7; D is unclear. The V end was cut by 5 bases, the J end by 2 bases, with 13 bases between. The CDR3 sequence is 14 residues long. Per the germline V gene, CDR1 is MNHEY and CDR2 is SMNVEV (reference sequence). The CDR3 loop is CASSLMGRTYEQYF. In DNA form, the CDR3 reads TGTGCCAGCAGTCTAATGGGCAGAACCTACGAGCAGTACTTC.

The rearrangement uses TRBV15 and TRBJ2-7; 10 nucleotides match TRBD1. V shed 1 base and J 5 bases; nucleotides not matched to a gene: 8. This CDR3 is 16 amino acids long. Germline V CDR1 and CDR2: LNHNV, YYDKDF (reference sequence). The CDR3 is CATSRAKTGGFDEQYF. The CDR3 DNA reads TGTGCCACCAGCAGAGCAAAGACAGGGGGCTTTGACGAGCAGTACTTC. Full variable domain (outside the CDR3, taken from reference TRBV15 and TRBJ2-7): DAMVIQNPRYQVTQFGKPVTLSCSQTLNHNVMYWYQQKSSQAPKLLFHYYDKDFNNEADTPDNFQSRRPNTSFCFLDIRSPGLGDTAMYLCATSRAKTGGFDEQYFGPGTRLTVT.

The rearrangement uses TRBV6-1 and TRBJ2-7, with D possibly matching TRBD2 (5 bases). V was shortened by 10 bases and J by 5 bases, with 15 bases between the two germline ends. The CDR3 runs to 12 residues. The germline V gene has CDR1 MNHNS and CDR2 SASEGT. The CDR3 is CATGPTRDEQYF. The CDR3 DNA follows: TGTGCCACCGGCCCCACTAGAGACGAGCAGTACTTC.

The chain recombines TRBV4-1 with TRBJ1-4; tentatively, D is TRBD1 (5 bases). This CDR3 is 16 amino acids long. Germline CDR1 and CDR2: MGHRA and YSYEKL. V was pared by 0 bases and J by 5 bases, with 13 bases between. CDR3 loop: CASSQDEGRGNEKLFF. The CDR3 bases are TGCGCCAGCAGCCAAGATGAGGGGCGGGGGAATGAAAAACTGTTTTTT.

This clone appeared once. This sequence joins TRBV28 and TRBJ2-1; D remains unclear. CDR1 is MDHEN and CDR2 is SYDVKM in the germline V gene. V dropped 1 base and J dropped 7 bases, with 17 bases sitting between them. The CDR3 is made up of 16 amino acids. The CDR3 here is CASSLLEESGRNEQFF. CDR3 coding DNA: TGTGCCAGCAGTTTATTAGAAGAGTCAGGAAGGAATGAGCAGTTCTTC.

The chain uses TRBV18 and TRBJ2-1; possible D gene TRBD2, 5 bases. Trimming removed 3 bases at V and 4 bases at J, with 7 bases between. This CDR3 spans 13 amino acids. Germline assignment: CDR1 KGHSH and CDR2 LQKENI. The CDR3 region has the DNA TGTGCCAGCTCACCCGAGGGTTACAATGAGCAGTTCTTC. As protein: CASSPEGYNEQFF.

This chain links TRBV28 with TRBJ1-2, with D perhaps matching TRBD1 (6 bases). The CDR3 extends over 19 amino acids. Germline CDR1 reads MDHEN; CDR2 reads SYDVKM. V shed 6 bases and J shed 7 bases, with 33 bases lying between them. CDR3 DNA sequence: TGTGCCAGCAGCCGTCCGGCGGGGGGCGATTCCTTTCGGGGAGGTGGCTACACCTTC. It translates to CASSRPAGGDSFRGGGYTF.

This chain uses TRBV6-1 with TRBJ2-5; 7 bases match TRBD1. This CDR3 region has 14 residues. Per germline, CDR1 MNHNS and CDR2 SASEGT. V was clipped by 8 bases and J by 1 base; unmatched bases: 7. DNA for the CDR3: TGTGCCAGCGAAATGGGACAGATCCAAGAGACCCAGTACTTC. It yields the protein CASEMGQIQETQYF.

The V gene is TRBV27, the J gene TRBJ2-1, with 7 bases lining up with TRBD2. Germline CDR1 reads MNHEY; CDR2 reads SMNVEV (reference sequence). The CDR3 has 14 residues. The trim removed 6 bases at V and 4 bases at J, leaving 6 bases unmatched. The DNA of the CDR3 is TGTGCCAGCAGCCGGGGCGGGGGTTACAATGAGCAGTTCTTC. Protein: CASSRGGGYNEQFF.

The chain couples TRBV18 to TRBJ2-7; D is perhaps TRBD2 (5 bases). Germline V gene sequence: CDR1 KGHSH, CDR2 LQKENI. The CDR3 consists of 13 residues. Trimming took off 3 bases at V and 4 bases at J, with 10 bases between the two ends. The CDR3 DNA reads TGTGCCAGCTCACCGGAGGTCGGATACGAGCAGTACTTC. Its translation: CASSPEVGYEQYF. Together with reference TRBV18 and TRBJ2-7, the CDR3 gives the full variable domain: NAGVMQNPRHLVRRRGQEARLRCSPMKGHSHVYWYRQLPEEGLKFMVYLQKENIIDESGMPKERFSAEFPKEGPSILRIQQVVRGDSAAYFCASSPEVGYEQYFGPGTRLTVT.

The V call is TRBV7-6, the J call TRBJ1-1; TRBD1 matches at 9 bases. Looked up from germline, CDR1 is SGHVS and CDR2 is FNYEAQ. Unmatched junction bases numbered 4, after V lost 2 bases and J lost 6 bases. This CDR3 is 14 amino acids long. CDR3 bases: TGTGCCAGCAGCTTACACAGGGGGCTCCCTGAAGCTTTCTTT. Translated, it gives CASSLHRGLPEAFF.

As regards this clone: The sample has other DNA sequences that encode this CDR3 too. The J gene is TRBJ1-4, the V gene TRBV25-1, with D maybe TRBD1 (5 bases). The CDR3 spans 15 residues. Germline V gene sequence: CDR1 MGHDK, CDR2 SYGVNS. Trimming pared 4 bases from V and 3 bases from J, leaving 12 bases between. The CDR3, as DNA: TGTGCCAGCAGTGTCGTCGGGGGACCTAATGAAAAACTGTTTTTT. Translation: CASSVVGGPNEKLFF.

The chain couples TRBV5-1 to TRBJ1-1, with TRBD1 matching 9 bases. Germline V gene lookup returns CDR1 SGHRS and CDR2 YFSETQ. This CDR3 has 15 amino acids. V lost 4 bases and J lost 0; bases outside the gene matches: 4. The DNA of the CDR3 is TGCGCCAGCAGCCTAAGGGACAGGGTGAACACTGAAGCTTTCTTT. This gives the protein CASSLRDRVNTEAFF.

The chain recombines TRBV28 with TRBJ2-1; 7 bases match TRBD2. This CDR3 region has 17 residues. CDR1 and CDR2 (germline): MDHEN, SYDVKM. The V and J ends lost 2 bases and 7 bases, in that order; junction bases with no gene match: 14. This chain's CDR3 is CASSLPLDWGEGNEQFF. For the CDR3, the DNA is TGTGCCAGCAGTTTACCACTGGACTGGGGGGAGGGTAATGAGCAGTTCTTC.

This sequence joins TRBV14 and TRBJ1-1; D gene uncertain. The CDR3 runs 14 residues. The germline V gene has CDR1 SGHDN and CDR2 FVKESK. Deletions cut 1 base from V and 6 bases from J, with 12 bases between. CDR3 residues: CASSQGEMRSEAFF. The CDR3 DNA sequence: TGTGCCAGCAGCCAAGGAGAAATGAGATCTGAAGCTTTCTTT.

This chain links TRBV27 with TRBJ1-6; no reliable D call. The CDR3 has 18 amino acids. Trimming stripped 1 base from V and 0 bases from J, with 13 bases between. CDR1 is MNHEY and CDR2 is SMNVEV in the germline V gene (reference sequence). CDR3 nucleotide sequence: TGTGCCAGCAGTTTATTTCCGCCAGAATACTCCTATAATTCACCCCTCCACTTT. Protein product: CASSLFPPEYSYNSPLHF.

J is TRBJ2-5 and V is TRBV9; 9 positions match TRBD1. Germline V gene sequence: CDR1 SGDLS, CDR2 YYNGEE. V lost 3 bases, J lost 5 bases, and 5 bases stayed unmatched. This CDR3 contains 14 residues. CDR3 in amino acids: CASSGDRGFETQYF. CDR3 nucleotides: TGTGCCAGCAGCGGAGACAGGGGGTTCGAGACCCAGTACTTC.

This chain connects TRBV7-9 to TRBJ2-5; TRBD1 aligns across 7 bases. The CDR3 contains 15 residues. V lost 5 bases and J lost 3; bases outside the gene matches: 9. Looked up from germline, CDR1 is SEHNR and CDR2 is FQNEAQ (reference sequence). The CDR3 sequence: CASSRPFGTEETQYF. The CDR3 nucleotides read TGTGCCAGCAGCCGCCCTTTTGGGACAGAAGAGACCCAGTACTTC.

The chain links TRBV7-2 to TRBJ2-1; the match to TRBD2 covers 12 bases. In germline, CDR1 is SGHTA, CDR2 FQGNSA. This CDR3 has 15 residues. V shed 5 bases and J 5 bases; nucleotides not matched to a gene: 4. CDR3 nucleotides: TGTGCCAGCAGCCTGGGACTAGCGGGCAACAATGAGCAGTTCTTC. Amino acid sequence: CASSLGLAGNNEQFF.

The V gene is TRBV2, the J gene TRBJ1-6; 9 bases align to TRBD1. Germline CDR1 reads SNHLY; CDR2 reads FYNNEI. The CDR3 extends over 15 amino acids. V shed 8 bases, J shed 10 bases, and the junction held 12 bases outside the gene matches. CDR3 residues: CASLRDRETYSPLHF. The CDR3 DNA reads TGTGCCAGCTTGAGGGACAGGGAAACGTACTCACCCCTCCACTTT.